This T cell receptor (beta chain) was sequenced during a study of circulating CD8 cells and anti-PD-1 response in melanoma. V was shortened by 9 bases and J by 2 bases, with 19 bases between the two germline ends. The V gene's germline CDR1 is LNHDA and CDR2 SQIVND (reference sequence). The CDR3 totals 15 residues. In its sample, this clonotype is medium-sized. TCR libraries were prepared from roughly 15 ng of total RNA with the QIAseq Immune Repertoire TCR panel. TCRdb reprocessed the reads via MiXCR and lists one record per CDR3 protein. The repertoire holds approximately 1,500 distinct CDR3 sequences, with around 7% as singletons. From live CD3+CD8+TCRalphabeta+ cells, four PD-1 and/or TIGIT subsets were sorted.

The origin of this receptor is a human donor with melanoma. The rearrangement links TRBV19 to TRBJ1-2, with a tentative D call TRBD1 (5 bases). Sequenced here: CD8+ T cells from PBMCs, sampled at baseline or after one month of anti-PD-1 therapy (not recorded which). The CDR3 here is CASQLSPGLNYGYTF. CDR3 bases: TGTGCCAGCCAATTGTCGCCAGGGCTAAACTATGGCTACACCTTC. The full variable domain, with the rest looked up from reference TRBV19 and TRBJ1-2, is DGGITQSPKYLFRKEGQNVTLSCEQNLNHDAMYWYRQDPGQGLRLIYYSQIVNDFQKGDIAEGYSVSREKKESFPLTVTSAQKNPTAFYLCASQLSPGLNYGYTFGSGTRLTVV.